The sequence of this TCR beta chain was determined in a study of TIL therapy for anti-PD-1-resistant metastatic lung cancer. V trimming: 7 bases; J trimming: 5 bases; junction bases outside the gene matches: 4. Germline loops: CDR1 MDHEN, CDR2 SYDVKM. The CDR3 is made up of 13 amino acids. Time point of the sample: pre-treatment sample, taken before nivolumab and TIL therapy. This was the immunoSEQ v3 assay. Sequencing depth was some 2 million read pairs for survey level, about 5-6 million for deep. This table comes from immunoSEQ multiplex PCR, and its TCRdb copy is limited to in-frame clones, with some not included. The table includes approximately 50,000 clones, roughly four fifths detected once.

The sequence was obtained from a person aged 30 to 80 with non-small cell lung cancer. The sample here was blood, taken at baseline. This rearrangement joins TRBV28 to TRBJ2-5, with 10 positions matching TRBD1. Here the CDR3 reads CASTLTGGETQYF. The CDR3 DNA is TGTGCCAGCACCCTGACAGGGGGCGAGACCCAGTACTTC.